Listed below are T cell receptor beta chains from one sample, sequenced in a study of blood T cell repertoires in COVID-19. Assay: immunoSEQ multiplex PCR; the TCRdb copy retains only in-frame clones and omits some. The sample lists about 220,000 clones, over 75% seen once, with over 10% in the top ten. Sequenced: peripheral blood. Every receptor here comes from a human donor in a cohort sampled during active COVID-19. CDR3s include the opening cysteine and the closing phenylalanine or tryptophan. The order of the fields is D gene, clone size, CDR3 length, J gene, V gene, CDR3 DNA, CDR3 protein. D genes are given only for firm matches. Size is stated for part of the rows, as once, few or many counts, or as a class when the clone is expanded.

D: TRBD2
size: few
length: 19
J: TRBJ2-1
V: TRBV7-9
DNA: TGTGCCAGCAGCTTAGGACTAGCGCTGCGGTCCTCTTCCTACAATGAGCAGTTCTTC
CDR3: CASSLGLALRSSSYNEQFF

D: .
size: .
length: 12
J: TRBJ2-1
V: TRBV28
DNA: TGTGCCAGCAGTTTACGCATCAGTGAGCAGTTCTTC
CDR3: CASSLRISEQFF

D: TRBD2
size: once
length: 15
J: TRBJ2-7
V: TRBV11-2
DNA: TGTGCCAGCAGTTTAGCGGGAGACCTCTCATACGAGCAGTACTTC
CDR3: CASSLAGDLSYEQYF

D: .
size: .
length: 14
J: TRBJ1-5
V: TRBV4-3
DNA: TGCGCCAGCAGCCAATTTGTTGGGAGTCAGCCCCAGCATTTT
CDR3: CASSQFVGSQPQHF

D: .
size: .
length: 13
J: TRBJ2-5
V: TRBV24-1
DNA: TGTGCCACCAGTGACTCAGGGAGGGAGACCCAGTACTTC
CDR3: CATSDSGRETQYF

D: .
size: few
length: 19
J: TRBJ2-5
V: TRBV14
DNA: TGTGCCAGCAGCCAAGATTTTCGGCAGGGGTTCGGGACGCTTGAGACCCAGTACTTC
CDR3: CASSQDFRQGFGTLETQYF

D: .
size: few
length: 13
J: TRBJ1-1
V: TRBV19
DNA: TGTGCCAGTACAGGCAGGGACGGGGGGAAAGCTTTCTTT
CDR3: CASTGRDGGKAFF

D: TRBD2
size: .
length: 16
J: TRBJ2-1
V: TRBV3-1/TRBV3-2
DNA: TGTGCCAGCAGCCAAGATTCTCTGGCTAGCGGGGGGCAACAGTTCTTC
CDR3: CASSQDSLASGGQQFF

D: TRBD1
size: once
length: 15
J: TRBJ2-2
V: TRBV29-1
DNA: TGCAGCGTCCACGTCAGGGGGCGCGGCACCGGGGAGCTGTTTTTT
CDR3: CSVHVRGRGTGELFF

D: TRBD1
size: few
length: 14
J: TRBJ1-4
V: TRBV28
DNA: TGTGCCAGCAGGAACAGGGGAAGCGATGAAAAACTGTTTTTT
CDR3: CASRNRGSDEKLFF

D: TRBD1
size: .
length: 15
J: TRBJ1-2
V: TRBV28
DNA: TGTGCCAGCAGGAACCCACAGGGGGCGGGCTATGGCTACACCTTC
CDR3: CASRNPQGAGYGYTF

D: TRBD1
size: once
length: 17
J: TRBJ2-5
V: TRBV10-2
DNA: TGCGCCAGTACTTACTCTCAGGGGGCGCGCCCCCAAGAGACCCAGTACTTC
CDR3: CASTYSQGARPQETQYF

D: .
size: .
length: 12
J: TRBJ1-4
V: TRBV7-9
DNA: TGTGCCAGCAGCCCGAGTAATGAAAAACTGTTTTTT
CDR3: CASSPSNEKLFF

D: TRBD1
size: .
length: 18
J: TRBJ2-2
V: TRBV7-8
DNA: TGTGCCAGCAGCTTAGCGACAACAGGGGGCCCGAACACCGGGGAGCTGTTTTTT
CDR3: CASSLATTGGPNTGELFF

D: TRBD2
size: .
length: 14
J: TRBJ2-3
V: TRBV7-2
DNA: TGTGCCAGCAGCTTAGACGGGAGGGGGGATACGCAGTATTTT
CDR3: CASSLDGRGDTQYF

D: TRBD2
size: .
length: 15
J: TRBJ2-1
V: TRBV3-1/TRBV3-2
DNA: TGTGCCAGCAGCCCCAACCCTCGGGGGGGCGGGCGGCAGTTCTTC
CDR3: CASSPNPRGGGRQFF

D: TRBD2
size: .
length: 15
J: TRBJ2-1
V: TRBV2
DNA: TGTGCCACCTCTAGCGGGGCAAGCTCCTACAATGAGCAGTTCTTC
CDR3: CATSSGASSYNEQFF

D: .
size: .
length: 15
J: TRBJ2-7
V: TRBV3-1/TRBV3-2
DNA: TGTGCCAGCAGCCCACTAAGCGGGCCATCCTACGAGCAGTACTTC
CDR3: CASSPLSGPSYEQYF

D: .
size: .
length: 13
J: TRBJ2-5
V: TRBV3-1/TRBV3-2
DNA: TGTGCCAGCAGCCAAGACAGGGAAGAGACCCAGTACTTC
CDR3: CASSQDREETQYF

D: .
size: .
length: 14
J: TRBJ1-1
V: TRBV7-6
DNA: TGTGCCAGCAGCTCTAGGAGCAGGGGCACTGAAGCTTTCTTT
CDR3: CASSSRSRGTEAFF

D: .
size: .
length: 14
J: TRBJ2-5
V: TRBV24-1
DNA: TGTGCCACCAGTGGGAGGGGGCACCAAGAGACCCAGTACTTC
CDR3: CATSGRGHQETQYF

D: .
size: .
length: 15
J: TRBJ1-1
V: TRBV19
DNA: TGTGCCAGTAGTATTATGGGCAGGGGAGCGACTGAAGCTTTCTTT
CDR3: CASSIMGRGATEAFF

D: .
size: .
length: 12
J: TRBJ2-7
V: TRBV11-2
DNA: TGTGCCAGCAGCTTGTTCAGCTACGAGCAGTACTTC
CDR3: CASSLFSYEQYF

D: .
size: .
length: 15
J: TRBJ2-5
V: TRBV9
DNA: TGTGCCAGCAGCGTAGGGACAACACACGGAGAGACCCAGTACTTC
CDR3: CASSVGTTHGETQYF

D: .
size: .
length: 13
J: TRBJ2-7
V: TRBV6-5
DNA: TGTGCCAGCAGTCCCCGGAGCTCCTACGAGCAGTACTTC
CDR3: CASSPRSSYEQYF

D: .
size: .
length: 15
J: TRBJ2-3
V: TRBV7-7
DNA: TGTGCTAGCTCCCTCTCGCTAGCTGGTACAGATACGCAGTATTTT
CDR3: CASSLSLAGTDTQYF

D: .
size: few
length: 12
J: TRBJ2-5
V: TRBV12-3/TRBV12-4
DNA: TGTGCCAGCAGCCTCGACAGAAGGACCCAGTACTTC
CDR3: CASSLDRRTQYF